Below, 20 T cell receptor beta chains from the same sample are listed, as sequenced in a study of cytomegalovirus exposure and HLA in healthy donors. The PCR ran on 60 Vbeta and 13 Jbeta primers. The data were produced by immunoSEQ multiplex PCR, yet TCRdb's version contains in-frame clones alone and is incomplete. The sample lists approximately 140,000 clones, approximately 81% occurring once. The sample was PBMCs. Every receptor here comes from a man between 18 and 29 years old in good health and CMV-seronegative.

This clone was found once. As DNA, the CDR3 is TGTGCCAGCAGCTGGGGGGAGTTAGAGGTAGCTTTCTTT. Encoded protein: CASSWGELEVAFF. The genes are TRBV7-2 and TRBJ1-1, with D possibly TRBD1 on 5 matching bases. This CDR3 is 13 amino acids long. CDR1 and CDR2 from the germline V gene are SGHTA and FQGNSA. The V end lost 4 bases, the J end lost 10 bases, and 16 bases lay between the germline ends.

The V call is TRBV12-1, the J call TRBJ1-6. TRBV12-1 is a known pseudogene. The length of the CDR3 is 18 residues. CDR3 amino acids: CASSFAPTITSYNSPLHF. CDR3 DNA sequence: TGTGCCAGCAGCTTTGCGCCGACTATCACCTCCTATAATTCACCCCTCCACTTT.

The sample holds one count of this clone. The chain employs TRBV7-8 and TRBJ2-7; tentatively, D is TRBD1 (6 bases). The CDR3 covers 12 residues. Germline V gene data show CDR1 as SGHVS and CDR2 as FQNEAQ. V lost 3 bases to trimming and J lost 12 bases, with 15 bases between them. This CDR3 reads CASSFPTGRLYF. The CDR3 DNA reads as TGTGCCAGCAGCTTTCCGACAGGCCGGCTGTACTTC.

This clone was seen a few times. The chain links TRBV7-2 to TRBJ1-5; D is uncertain. This CDR3 region has 15 residues. Germline values: CDR1 SGHTA, CDR2 FQGNSA. V lost 2 bases, J lost 3 bases, and 11 bases lay in between. The CDR3 sequence: CASSLTGQANQPQHF. CDR3 DNA sequence: TGTGCCAGCAGCTTAACTGGCCAGGCCAATCAGCCCCAGCATTTT.

This clone was observed a few times. The chain combines TRBV7-2 with TRBJ2-5; D is uncertain. The CDR3 is made up of 14 amino acids. The V end was cut by 1 base, the J end by 5 bases, with 11 bases between. Germline V CDR1 and CDR2: SGHTA, FQGNSA. The CDR3 region is CASSLGLGPETQYF. The CDR3 DNA follows: TGTGCCAGCAGCTTAGGGCTAGGTCCCGAGACCCAGTACTTC.

This clone was seen a handful of times. The chain links TRBV6-6 to TRBJ1-1; D not certain. V was clipped by 2 bases and J by 2 bases, with 12 bases between them. From germline, CDR1 is MNHNY and CDR2 SVGAGI (reference sequence). This CDR3 spans 15 amino acids. CDR3 DNA sequence: TGTGCCAGCAGTTACAAAGGAACAGTTAACACTGAAGCTTTCTTT. Its translation: CASSYKGTVNTEAFF.

The chain has TRBV7-2 and TRBJ1-1, with TRBD1 as a possible D gene (5 bases). Germline assignment: CDR1 SGHTA and CDR2 FQGNSA. V dropped 4 bases and J dropped 3 bases, with 15 bases sitting between them. The CDR3 is 15 amino acids. CDR3 residues: CASSSLGVLDTEAFF. The CDR3 nucleotides are TGTGCCAGCAGCTCATTAGGGGTGTTGGACACTGAAGCTTTCTTT.

The chain uses TRBV27 and TRBJ2-7; a weak D match, TRBD1 (5 bases). V lost 5 bases, J lost 4 bases, and 12 bases lay in between. Germline CDR1 and CDR2: MNHEY and SMNVEV (reference sequence). The CDR3 extends over 13 amino acids. CDR3 sequence: CASSIGRGYEQYF. CDR3 in DNA: TGTGCCAGCAGTATTGGTAGGGGTTACGAGCAGTACTTC.

The V call is TRBV30, the J call TRBJ2-1; D unresolved. Trimming cost V 4 bases and J 0 bases, with 7 bases left between them. The CDR3 is 13 amino acids. Germline V gene data show CDR1 as GTSNPN and CDR2 as SVGIG (reference sequence). The CDR3 DNA is TGTGCCTGGATCGGTAGCTCCTACAATGAGCAGTTCTTC. Amino acids: CAWIGSSYNEQFF. Complete variable domain (other parts from reference TRBV30 and TRBJ2-1): SQTIHQWPATLVQPVGSPLSLECTVEGTSNPNLYWYRQAAGRGLQLLFYSVGIGQISSEVPQNLSASRPQDRQFILSSKKLLLSDSGFYLCAWIGSSYNEQFFGPGTRLTVL.

The V and J genes are TRBV11-3 and TRBJ1-1; D possibly corresponds to TRBD1 (5 bases). V lost 1 base to trimming and J lost 5 bases, with 11 bases between them. Germline CDR1 SGHNT, CDR2 YENEEA. The CDR3 is 14 residues long. CDR3 sequence (DNA): TGTGCCAGCAGCTTAGGGGGCTCGACGACTGAAGCTTTCTTT. Protein: CASSLGGSTTEAFF.

CDR3 nucleotides: TGTGCCAGCAGCTCGATCCGAACAGGGAACTCTGGGGCCAACGTCCTGACTTTC. Translating it yields CASSSIRTGNSGANVLTF. V gene TRBV11-2 combines with J gene TRBJ2-6, with D perhaps TRBD1 (6 bases). This CDR3 contains 18 residues. Germline V lookup: CDR1 SGHAT, CDR2 FQNNGV. Trimming removed 4 bases at V and 0 bases at J, with 16 bases between.

The chain links TRBV7-9 to TRBJ2-4; 12 bases fit TRBD1. Germline lookup yields CDR1 SEHNR and CDR2 FQNEAQ (reference sequence). The V and J ends lost 6 bases and 5 bases, in that order; junction bases with no gene match: 8. The CDR3 length is 16 residues. The CDR3 nucleotides read TGTGCCAGCAGTTCCGGGACAGGGGGCCGGCAAAACATTCAGTACTTC. This codes for CASSSGTGGRQNIQYF.

The chain carries TRBV27 and TRBJ2-7, with 7 bases matching TRBD2. CDR3 length equals 14 residues. V shed 4 bases and J 3 bases; nucleotides not matched to a gene: 6. From germline, CDR1 is MNHEY and CDR2 SMNVEV (reference sequence). CDR3 in DNA: TGTGCCAGCAGTTCCTCCGGGGGGTTCTACGAGCAGTACTTC. Encoded protein: CASSSSGGFYEQYF.

The sample holds a few counts of this clone. This sequence joins TRBV6-4 and TRBJ2-1; the D gene is possibly TRBD2 (6 bases). Germline V gene lookup returns CDR1 MRHNA and CDR2 SNTAGT. V was pared by 0 bases and J by 6 bases, with 15 bases between. The CDR3 covers 16 residues. The CDR3: CASSDSEGRRSNEQFF. The DNA for the CDR3 is TGTGCCAGCAGTGACTCGGAGGGGCGAAGAAGCAATGAGCAGTTCTTC.

The gene calls are TRBV13 and TRBJ2-1; 8 nucleotides match TRBD2. The CDR3 runs 15 residues. Germline V lookup: CDR1 PRHDT, CDR2 FYEKMQ (reference sequence). J lost 2 bases, V lost 2 bases, and 2 bases had no gene match. The CDR3 DNA reads TGTGCCAGCAGCTTACAGCGGGGGCCCTACAATGAGCAGTTCTTC. Translated, it gives CASSLQRGPYNEQFF.

The chain carries TRBV30 and TRBJ1-2; the D gene is possibly TRBD1 (6 bases). With 8 bases removed from V and 1 base from J, the gap between germline ends came to 17 bases. This CDR3 comprises 14 residues. Looked up from germline, CDR1 is GTSNPN and CDR2 is SVGIG (reference sequence). The CDR3 DNA follows: TGTGCCCTACGCCGGGACAACTTTAACTATGGCTACACCTTC. Its protein is CALRRDNFNYGYTF.

DNA of the CDR3: TGTGCCAGCACCCCAACTAGCGGATCCTTCTACGAGCAGTACTTC. It yields the protein CASTPTSGSFYEQYF. The rearrangement uses TRBV9 and TRBJ2-7; 8 bases agree with TRBD2. J lost 3 bases, V lost 6 bases, and 11 bases had no gene match. CDR1 is SGDLS, CDR2 YYNGEE, per germline. CDR3 length: 15 residues.

This clone showed up just once. The gene calls are TRBV5-1 and TRBJ1-1, with D possibly TRBD1 on 6 matching bases. V lost 4 bases, J lost 6 bases, and 10 bases lay in between. CDR3 length: 12 amino acids. Per germline, CDR1 SGHRS and CDR2 YFSETQ. CDR3 sequence: CASSQGTSEAFF. Here the CDR3 DNA reads TGCGCCAGCAGCCAGGGGACATCTGAAGCTTTCTTT.

This sequence joins TRBV7-6 and TRBJ1-1; 7 bases align to TRBD1. Per germline, CDR1 SGHVS and CDR2 FNYEAQ. Trimming took 4 bases from V and 1 from J; bases not matched to a gene: 15. This CDR3 contains 18 residues. The CDR3 nucleotides read TGTGCCAGCAGCTCCGACAGGGTGGAGTTTGGTACGAACACTGAAGCTTTCTTT. The encoded protein is CASSSDRVEFGTNTEAFF. Using reference TRBV7-6 and TRBJ1-1 for the parts outside the CDR3, the full variable domain is GAGVSQSPRYKVTKRGQDVALRCDPISGHVSLYWYRQALGQGPEFLTYFNYEAQQDKSGLPNDRFSAERPEGSISTLTIQRTEQRDSAMYRCASSSDRVEFGTNTEAFFGQGTRLTVV.

This clone was detected once. This chain uses TRBV6-1 with TRBJ1-5, with TRBD1 matching 10 bases. CDR3 length: 15 residues. Germline V gives CDR1 MNHNS, CDR2 SASEGT. With V trimmed by 5 bases and J by 4 bases, 5 bases remained unmatched. CDR3 bases: TGTGCCAGCAGTCAGGACAGGGGGTTGAATCAGCCCCAGCATTTT. It codes for CASSQDRGLNQPQHF.